The 25 T cell receptor beta chains below come from one sample, sequenced in a study of cytomegalovirus exposure and HLA in healthy donors. Use of 60 Vbeta and 13 Jbeta primers characterized the PCR. Method: immunoSEQ multiplex PCR; TCRdb's copy keeps in-frame clones and lacks some. The profile shows about 160,000 clones, around 79% of them singletons. The sequencing input was PBMCs. The receptor set was obtained from a man aged 40-55 years in good health and CMV-seronegative.

The chain carries TRBV5-1 and TRBJ2-2, with 11 bases matching TRBD2. CDR3 length: 16 residues. Germline-derived CDR1 and CDR2 are SGHRS and YFSETQ. With 3 bases clipped from V and 7 bases from J, the junction kept 8 bases outside the gene matches. The CDR3 region is CASSSIAGGINGELFF. In DNA, the CDR3 is TGCGCCAGCAGCTCGATAGCGGGGGGGATCAACGGGGAGCTGTTTTTT.

The chain is built from TRBV6-5 and TRBJ1-2; 9 nucleotides align to TRBD1. The V segment lost 0 bases and the J segment 8 bases; nucleotides outside the gene matches: 7. This CDR3 has 15 residues. Per the germline V gene, CDR1 is MNHEY and CDR2 is SVGAGI. CDR3 DNA: TGTGCCAGCAGTTACTCCGGGACAGGGTCGTCGGGCTACACCTTC. It specifies CASSYSGTGSSGYTF.

This clone has just a few counts. The gene calls are TRBV5-1 and TRBJ2-5; TRBD2 agrees at 8 bases. CDR3 length: 15 amino acids. J was trimmed by 2 bases and V by 1 base; bases with no gene match: 4. Germline CDR1 reads SGHRS; CDR2 reads YFSETQ. The CDR3 DNA reads TGCGCCAGCAGCTTGTTGGCTAGCGGGCAAGAGACCCAGTACTTC. Its protein is CASSLLASGQETQYF.

The rearrangement links TRBV6-4 to TRBJ1-1; D gene ambiguous. Germline assignment: CDR1 MRHNA and CDR2 SNTAGT. V was pared by 4 bases and J by 5 bases, with 11 bases between. The length of the CDR3 is 13 residues. This chain's CDR3 is CASSVDSGTEAFF. CDR3 in DNA: TGTGCCAGCAGTGTAGATTCGGGGACTGAAGCTTTCTTT.

This clone was seen a single time. This chain links TRBV5-1 with TRBJ2-5; TRBD2 agrees at 16 bases. The length of the CDR3 is 16 residues. Germline lookup yields CDR1 SGHRS and CDR2 YFSETQ. The V gene end was trimmed by 6 bases and the J gene end by 3 bases; junction bases not matched to a gene: 5. The CDR3 nucleotides read TGCGCCAGCACGGGACTAGCGGGGGGGCCTGAAGAGACCCAGTACTTC. Translating gives CASTGLAGGPEETQYF.

This clone has a handful of counts. This chain links TRBV10-3 with TRBJ1-1; maybe TRBD1 (5 bases). The germline V and J ends were trimmed by 0 bases and 5 bases, with 13 bases remaining between them. Germline V gene lookup returns CDR1 ENHRY and CDR2 SYGVKD. The CDR3 is 15 residues long. This CDR3 is CAISESRGGRTEAFF. CDR3 in DNA: TGTGCCATCAGTGAGTCTCGGGGGGGAAGAACTGAAGCTTTCTTT.

The gene calls are TRBV7-2 and TRBJ2-7; no clear D gene. The ends were cut back, 5 bases at V and 6 bases at J, with 17 bases in the middle. This CDR3 region has 14 residues. Germline CDR1 reads SGHTA; CDR2 reads FQGNSA. CDR3 DNA: TGTGCCAGCAGCCTCGCTGGTATCCAAGCCGAGCAGTACTTC. Its translation is CASSLAGIQAEQYF.

CDR3 sequence reads: CASSSYLGHNDPSTDTQYF. Written as DNA, the CDR3 is TGTGCCAGCAGTTCGTACCTCGGACATAACGACCCTAGCACAGATACGCAGTATTTT. The V gene is TRBV28, the J gene TRBJ2-3, with D possibly TRBD1 on 5 matching bases. CDR3 size: 19 residues. CDR1 and CDR2 from the germline V gene are MDHEN and SYDVKM. Trimming shortened V by 4 bases and J by 0 bases, and 23 bases separated the two germline ends.

As to this clone: The junction shows a germline mismatch at one end, possibly a read error. J is TRBJ2-1 and V is TRBV15; 7 positions match TRBD2. Germline V CDR1 and CDR2: LNHNV, YYDKDF (reference sequence). This CDR3 is 16 amino acids long. Here the CDR3 reads CATSGEASGEGNEQFF. The CDR3 DNA follows: TGTGCCACCAGCGGAGAGGCCAGCGGGGAGGGAAATGAGCAGTTCTTC.

The chain couples TRBV2 to TRBJ2-7; D perhaps matches TRBD2 (5 bases). Germline V gene data show CDR1 as SNHLY and CDR2 as FYNNEI. This CDR3 has 12 residues. Trimming removed 6 bases at V and 2 bases at J, with 8 bases between. The CDR3: CASSGIAYEQYF. Written as DNA, the CDR3 is TGTGCCAGCAGCGGGATCGCCTACGAGCAGTACTTC.

The table lists this clone with a count of one. The genes are TRBV7-9 and TRBJ1-4; D uncertain. The CDR3 sequence is 16 residues long. Trimming pared 5 bases from V and 2 bases from J, leaving 15 bases between. CDR1 and CDR2 (germline): SEHNR, FQNEAQ (reference sequence). CDR3 sequence reads: CASSRLGIATNEKLFF. CDR3 sequence (DNA): TGTGCCAGCAGCCGCCTCGGGATTGCGACTAATGAAAAACTGTTTTTT.

This clone was observed once. This chain joins TRBV7-9 and TRBJ2-2; 11 bases line up with TRBD2. The V gene end was trimmed by 5 bases and the J gene end by 4 bases; junction bases not matched to a gene: 6. Germline V gene sequence: CDR1 SEHNR, CDR2 FQNEAQ (reference sequence). The CDR3 runs 16 residues. CDR3: CASSLTSGGGTGELFF. The CDR3 DNA sequence: TGTGCCAGCAGCCTTACTAGCGGGGGTGGCACCGGGGAGCTGTTTTTT.

The chain combines TRBV28 with TRBJ2-7; 9 bases fit TRBD2. CDR3 size: 13 residues. CDR1 and CDR2 from the germline V gene are MDHEN and SYDVKM. V lost 10 bases to trimming and J lost 2 bases; unmatched junction nucleotides: 6. DNA for the CDR3: TGTGCCACCCGCCCTAGCGGGGCCTACGAGCAGTACTTC. Its translation: CATRPSGAYEQYF. Filled out from reference TRBV28 and TRBJ2-7, the complete variable domain reads DVKVTQSSRYLVKRTGEKVFLECVQDMDHENMFWYRQDPGLGLRLIYFSYDVKMKEKGDIPEGYSVSREKKERFSLILESASTNQTSMYLCATRPSGAYEQYFGPGTRLTVT.

This sequence joins TRBV9 and TRBJ1-5, with 7 bases identical to TRBD1. Unmatched junction bases numbered 3, after V lost 3 bases and J lost 3 bases. Germline V gives CDR1 SGDLS, CDR2 YYNGEE. CDR3 length equals 14 residues. CDR3 loop: CASSGQGINQPQHF. The CDR3 DNA follows: TGTGCCAGCAGCGGACAGGGAATCAATCAGCCCCAGCATTTT.

The rearrangement joins TRBV5-1 to TRBJ1-2; tentatively, D is TRBD1 (6 bases). This CDR3 is built from 14 residues. V was pared by 2 bases and J by 4 bases, with 12 bases between. The germline V gene has CDR1 SGHRS and CDR2 YFSETQ. This CDR3 is CASSLGAGAYGYTF. The CDR3 DNA is TGCGCCAGCAGCTTAGGCGCGGGGGCCTATGGCTACACCTTC.

V gene TRBV30 combines with J gene TRBJ1-4; tentatively, D is TRBD1 (5 bases). Deletions cut 2 bases from V and 5 bases from J, with 15 bases between. The CDR3 is 15 amino acids. CDR1 GTSNPN and CDR2 SVGIG come from the germline V gene (reference sequence). This CDR3 is CAWSLGGGLNEKLFF. The CDR3 DNA is TGTGCCTGGAGTCTGGGGGGGGGTTTAAATGAAAAACTGTTTTTT.

Turning to this clone: Other DNA sequences from this sample encode an identical CDR3 as well. The rearrangement uses TRBV19 and TRBJ2-7; TRBD1 agrees at 7 bases. The CDR3 length is 13 residues. Trimming at V came to 6 bases and at J to 3 bases, leaving 5 bases not matched to a gene. Per germline, CDR1 LNHDA and CDR2 SQIVND (reference sequence). CDR3 bases: TGTGCCAGTAGCATCCGGGACAGCTACGAGCAGTACTTC. Translating gives CASSIRDSYEQYF.

V and J are TRBV7-6 and TRBJ1-5; a possible D gene is TRBD1 (6 bases). The CDR3 loop spans 16 amino acids. Germline V gene lookup returns CDR1 SGHVS and CDR2 FNYEAQ. V shed 1 base and J shed 3 bases, with 13 bases lying between them. CDR3 amino acids: CASSLGLRGYNQPQHF. CDR3 nucleotide sequence: TGTGCCAGCAGCTTAGGGCTCAGGGGCTACAATCAGCCCCAGCATTTT.

The rearrangement uses TRBV27 and TRBJ2-7, with 8 bases lining up with TRBD2. Germline trimming cut 5 bases from V and 0 bases from J; bases unmatched to any gene: 9. Germline V lookup: CDR1 MNHEY, CDR2 SMNVEV (reference sequence). The CDR3 spans 16 residues. The CDR3 nucleotides read TGTGCCAGCAGTCCTGCGGGGGGTCCTAGCTCCTACGAGCAGTACTTC. Translated, it gives CASSPAGGPSSYEQYF.

V gene TRBV6-4 combines with J gene TRBJ2-3, with 9 bases aligning to TRBD2. The CDR3 is made up of 15 amino acids. J was trimmed by 6 bases and V by 3 bases; bases with no gene match: 7. CDR1 and CDR2 from the germline V gene are MRHNA and SNTAGT. The CDR3: CASSERGGSSDTQYF. Written as DNA, the CDR3 is TGTGCCAGCAGTGAGCGGGGGGGCTCCTCTGATACGCAGTATTTT.

V gene TRBV7-2 combines with J gene TRBJ2-7; TRBD1 matches at 9 bases. From germline, CDR1 is SGHTA and CDR2 FQGNSA. The CDR3 totals 15 residues. J was trimmed by 7 bases and V by 4 bases; bases with no gene match: 11. The CDR3 is CASSWTGQGPREQYF. The DNA of the CDR3 is TGTGCCAGCAGCTGGACCGGACAGGGGCCCCGGGAGCAGTACTTC.

The chain is built from TRBV7-2 and TRBJ2-5; maybe TRBD2 (6 bases). V was pared by 0 bases and J by 0 bases, with 11 bases between. CDR1 and CDR2 (germline): SGHTA, FQGNSA. The CDR3 totals 16 residues. The CDR3 nucleotides read TGTGCCAGCAGCTTAGCTCGGGCGGGGCACCAAGAGACCCAGTACTTC. Encoded protein: CASSLARAGHQETQYF.

DNA for the CDR3: TGCGCCAGCAGCTTTGGGACAGGGGACTACGAGCAGTACTTC. This translates into CASSFGTGDYEQYF. The genes are TRBV5-1 and TRBJ2-7; 10 nucleotides match TRBD1. The CDR3 covers 14 residues. CDR1 SGHRS and CDR2 YFSETQ come from the germline V gene. J was trimmed by 3 bases and V by 2 bases; bases with no gene match: 2.

The rearrangement uses TRBV6-1 and TRBJ2-3, with unresolved D. CDR3 length equals 11 residues. Trimming cost V 6 bases and J 5 bases, with 6 bases left between them. In germline, CDR1 is MNHNS, CDR2 SASEGT. The CDR3: CASRSGDTQYF. In nucleotides, the CDR3 is TGTGCCAGCAGGAGTGGAGATACGCAGTATTTT.

This clone appeared a single time. The chain couples TRBV2 to TRBJ2-6, with D maybe TRBD1 (5 bases). Germline CDR1 reads SNHLY; CDR2 reads FYNNEI. V lost 3 bases to trimming and J lost 2 bases, with 8 bases between them. This CDR3 spans 15 amino acids. The CDR3 is CASSESGTGANVLTF. DNA for the CDR3: TGTGCCAGCAGTGAGTCAGGGACTGGGGCCAACGTCCTGACTTTC.